This passage covers 27 T cell receptor beta chains from one sample sequenced in a study of tumor and adjacent non-tumor tissue in lung cancer. A modified ARM-PCR protocol with three rounds of nested PCR amplified TCRbeta. TCRdb re-called the multiplex PCR reads through MiXCR, storing one row per CDR3 protein. The table records 75,000 to 80,000 distinct CDR3 sequences, roughly 80% of them present only once. This sample's RNA came from whole unsorted tissue. Sequencing used lung tumor tissue. These receptors all stem from a woman in her forties or fifties with non-small cell lung cancer.

The chain links TRBV6-2 or TRBV6-3 to TRBJ2-3; 8 bases map to TRBD2. CDR1 is MNHEY, CDR2 SVGEGT, per germline. The trim removed 4 bases at V and 3 bases at J, leaving 9 bases unmatched. CDR3 length: 16 residues. The CDR3 sequence is CASSFLDSGGTDTQYF. CDR3 sequence (DNA): TGTGCCAGCAGTTTCCTGGACTCGGGAGGGACAGATACGCAGTATTTT.

This clonotype was seen once. The junction and the germline gene differ at one end; a read error may be behind it. This chain uses TRBV20-1 with TRBJ2-1, with D perhaps TRBD1 (6 bases). Germline loops: CDR1 DFQATT, CDR2 SNEGSKA (reference sequence). CDR3 size: 15 residues. The CDR3 reads CSARVTGLLYNEQLF. The CDR3 DNA follows: TGCAGTGCTAGGGTTACAGGGCTCCTATACAATGAGCAGTTATTC.

Concerning this clonotype: One end of the junction is discordant with germline, which a read error may explain. The chain is built from TRBV11-3 and TRBJ2-1; D gene ambiguous. Looked up from germline, CDR1 is SGHNT and CDR2 is YENEEA. The length of the CDR3 is 13 residues. For the CDR3, the DNA is TGTGCCATCTCCCAAAATCCCTACAATGAACAGTTCTTC. Amino acids: CAISQNPYNEQFF.

Regarding this clonotype: The junction does not match germline at one end; this may be a read error. The rearrangement links TRBV28 to TRBJ2-1; D not resolved. The germline CDR1 and CDR2 sequences are MDHEN and SYDVKM. The CDR3 totals 15 residues. The CDR3 loop is CVSSFRSRLYNEQFF. In DNA form, the CDR3 reads TGTGTCAGCAGTTTCCGTAGCCGACTCTACAATGAGCAGTTCTTC.

This clonotype has a single count. Germline is not matched at one junction end, which may reflect a read error. The V call is TRBV4-2, the J call TRBJ1-2, with 8 bases lining up with TRBD1. This CDR3 comprises 15 residues. From germline, CDR1 is LGHNA and CDR2 YNFKEQ. CDR3 DNA: TGTGCTAGCAGCGATCGGACAGGGCCTAACTATGGCTACGCCTTC. Residues: CASSDRTGPNYGYAF.

The V and J genes are TRBV20-1 and TRBJ2-7, with 8 bases aligning to TRBD1. The CDR3 is 13 residues long. Germline loops: CDR1 DFQATT, CDR2 SNEGSKA (reference sequence). The CDR3 DNA is TGCGCTGTTGCAAGGACAGGGAGCTACGAGCAGTACTTC. Amino acids: CAVARTGSYEQYF.

The rearrangement links TRBV20-1 to TRBJ1-3; no clear D. CDR1 is DFQATT and CDR2 is SNEGSKA in the germline V gene (reference sequence). This CDR3 has 12 amino acids. The CDR3 DNA follows: TGCGGTGTTCCGGAGGCAGGAAACACCATATATTTT. It encodes CGVPEAGNTIYF.

In its sample, this clonotype was seen a few times. A junction end diverges from the germline sequence, so it may reflect a read error. The chain carries TRBV7-8 and TRBJ2-1; D possibly uses TRBD1 or TRBD2 (7 bases each). CDR3 length: 18 residues. Germline V CDR1 and CDR2: SGHVS, FQNEAQ. The CDR3 loop reads CASSSLAAGQSSYNEPFF. CDR3 DNA sequence: TGTGCCAGCAGCTCGCTAGCAGCGGGACAGAGCTCCTACAATGAGCCGTTCTTC. The variable domain in full, completed from reference TRBV7-8 and TRBJ2-1, reads GAGVSQSPRYKVAKRGQDVALRCDPISGHVSLFWYQQALGQGPEFLTYFQNEAQLDKSGLPSDRFFAERPEGSVSTLKIQRTQQEDSAVYLCASSSLAAGQSSYNEPFFGPGTRLTVL.

Details on this clonotype: One end of the junction fails to match germline, which may point to a read error. The CDR3 loop reads CASSLWRGTASGANVLTF. Here the CDR3 DNA reads TGTGCCAGCAGTTTATGGAGGGGGACCGCGTCTGGGGCCAACGTCCTGACATTC. The rearrangement uses TRBV28 and TRBJ2-6, with a tentative D call TRBD1 (6 bases). The CDR3 is made up of 18 amino acids. The germline V gene has CDR1 MDHEN and CDR2 SYDVKM.

V is TRBV20-1 and J is TRBJ2-5, with D tentatively TRBD1 (6 bases). Germline V gives CDR1 DFQATT, CDR2 SNEGSKA (reference sequence). Trimming pared 0 bases from V and 2 bases from J, leaving 10 bases between. CDR3 size: 14 residues. The CDR3 nucleotides are TGCAGTGCTAGAGAGAACAGGGCTCAAGAGACCCAGTACTTC. Translating it yields CSARENRAQETQYF.

This clonotype was seen once. The CDR3 does not close with the conserved phenylalanine or tryptophan, likely indicating a read error. The chain uses TRBV11-1 and TRBJ2-7, with D hard to call. This CDR3 region has 14 residues. The V end was cut by 9 bases, the J end by 0 bases, with 15 bases between. Germline CDR1 SGHAT, CDR2 FQDESV (reference sequence). This CDR3 is CARSHWDSSYEQYS. DNA of the CDR3: TGTGCCAGAAGCCACTGGGATAGCTCCTACGAGCAGTACTCA.

A remark on this clonotype: At one end, the junction sequence differs from germline, possibly due to a read error. The V call is TRBV11-2, the J call TRBJ1-5, with 7 positions matching TRBD1. The CDR3 loop spans 14 amino acids. Per germline, CDR1 SGHAT and CDR2 FQNNGV. The CDR3 protein is CARSSTGEGQPQHF. The CDR3 nucleotides are TGTGCCAGGAGCTCCACAGGGGAAGGCCAGCCCCAGCATTTT.

Note on this clonotype: A read error may produce the germline difference seen at one junction end. V gene TRBV20-1 combines with J gene TRBJ1-2; D unclear. The CDR3 is 12 residues long. Per germline, CDR1 DFQATT and CDR2 SNEGSKA (reference sequence). The CDR3 nucleotides are TGCACTGCTAAGGGAGTCATCTATGGCTACACCTTC. This sequence encodes CTAKGVIYGYTF.

Remarks on this clonotype: A much larger clone lies one base from this, so it may be a read error. V and J are TRBV2 and TRBJ2-3; weak D call: TRBD2 (5 bases). Trimming pared 1 base from V and 2 bases from J, leaving 13 bases between. In germline, CDR1 is SNHLY, CDR2 FYNNEI. This CDR3 spans 16 amino acids. The CDR3 DNA is TGTGCCAGCAGTGAAGAAGAGGGAATAACCACAGATACGCAGTATTTT. It translates to CASSEEEGITTDTQYF.

This chain links TRBV29-1 with TRBJ2-1; D gene ambiguous. The CDR3 extends over 13 amino acids. Germline V lookup: CDR1 SQVTM, CDR2 ANQGSEA. CDR3 sequence: CSADDTPYNEQFF. In DNA, the CDR3 is TGCAGTGCGGATGACACGCCCTACAATGAGCAGTTCTTC.

This CDR3 reads CASSASHSQRRDIQYF. The CDR3, as DNA: TGTGCCAGCAGTGCCAGTCATTCACAGAGGAGAGACATTCAGTACTTC. This chain connects TRBV6-5 to TRBJ2-4; D gene unclear. V was pared by 5 bases and J by 8 bases, with 22 bases between. From germline, CDR1 is MNHEY and CDR2 SVGAGI. The CDR3 covers 16 residues.

The table lists this clonotype with a count of one. Compared with germline, one end of the junction differs, possibly owing to a read error. The genes are TRBV6-6 and TRBJ1-1; D unresolved. Germline V CDR1 and CDR2: MNHNY, SVGAGI (reference sequence). This CDR3 is 10 amino acids long. The DNA for the CDR3 is TGTGCCAGCAAAAACAGTGAAGCTTTCTTT. Encoded protein: CASKNSEAFF.

As to this clonotype: Here the CDR3 omits its conserved ending phenylalanine or tryptophan, so a read error is the likely source. CDR3 DNA sequence: TGTGCCAGCACCATAGGTGTTGAGCAGTTCCTC. Amino acid sequence: CASTIGVEQFL. The chain couples TRBV6-2 or TRBV6-3 to TRBJ2-1, with unresolved D. The V gene's germline CDR1 is MNHEY and CDR2 SVGEGT. The CDR3 length is 11 residues. Trimming stripped 7 bases from V and 9 bases from J, with 10 bases between.

With regard to this clonotype: A read error is likely, as this CDR3 ends without the conserved phenylalanine or tryptophan. It is unclear where the CDR3 begins or ends on the DNA, so no DNA is shown, and the CDR3 is as TCRdb lists it. V and J are TRBV6-6 and TRBJ2-1; the table's D gene call, TRBD2, was not cross checked with the DNA. The CDR3 spans 15 residues, counting both ends. The germline V gene encodes CDR1 MNHNY and CDR2 SVGAGI (reference sequence). The CDR3 sequence is CASSYASGRDNEQSS.

Comment on this clonotype: Because it lacks the conserved phenylalanine or tryptophan at the end, this CDR3 is likely a read error. This sequence joins TRBV6-2 or TRBV6-3 and TRBJ2-1; no clear D gene. CDR3 size: 11 residues. The V and J ends lost 6 bases and 11 bases respectively, with 11 bases between them. Germline V CDR1 and CDR2: MNHEY, SVGEGT. CDR3 residues: CASSIGVKQFI. CDR3 bases: TGTGCCAGCAGCATAGGTGTTAAGCAGTTCATC.

About this clonotype itself: The conserved phenylalanine or tryptophan normally closing the CDR3 is absent here, so this likely arose from a read error. V and J are TRBV6-1 and TRBJ2-7, with 10 bases identical to TRBD2. CDR1 MNHNS and CDR2 SASEGT come from the germline V gene. This CDR3 contains 15 residues. The CDR3 protein is CAISEGLAEWYEQYL. The CDR3 coding sequence is TGTGCCATCAGTGAAGGACTAGCGGAGTGGTACGAGCAGTACTTG.

This chain connects TRBV5-4 to TRBJ1-6; TRBD1 matches 8 bases. The CDR3 consists of 15 residues. The V and J ends lost 4 bases and 9 bases, in that order; junction bases with no gene match: 9. Per the germline V gene, CDR1 is SGHNT and CDR2 is YYREEE (reference sequence). DNA for the CDR3: TGTGCCAGCAGCATGAACAGGGGGGCAGGTTCACCCCTCCACTTT. It translates to CASSMNRGAGSPLHF.

The V gene is TRBV11-2, the J gene TRBJ2-2; no firm D call. Germline CDR1 is SGHAT and CDR2 is FQNNGV. The length of the CDR3 is 14 residues. V was clipped by 6 bases and J by 11 bases, with 19 bases between them. The CDR3 bases are TGTGCCAGCAGTTTCAACATTGATACCCGAGAGCTGTTTTTT. Protein sequence: CASSFNIDTRELFF.

The rearrangement links TRBV20-1 to TRBJ1-2, with D possibly TRBD1 on 6 matching bases. In germline, CDR1 is DFQATT, CDR2 SNEGSKA (reference sequence). V lost 5 bases, J lost 1 base, and 20 bases lay in between. The CDR3 is 16 residues long. The CDR3 reads CSASGHPDHCNYGYTF. In DNA, the CDR3 is TGCAGTGCTTCGGGACACCCCGATCACTGTAACTATGGCTACACCTTC.

As regards this clonotype: This CDR3 fails to terminate in the conserved phenylalanine or tryptophan, so it likely reflects a read error. The chain combines TRBV29-1 with TRBJ2-1; TRBD2 matches at 7 bases. CDR3 size: 15 residues. After removal of 3 bases from V and 8 bases from J, the junction contained 13 bases not matched to a gene. From germline, CDR1 is SQVTM and CDR2 ANQGSEA. In DNA form, the CDR3 reads TGCAGCGTTGAGCTTCCGGGGGGACCCCGGGATGAGCAGTTCTTA. Translated, it gives CSVELPGGPRDEQFL.

As regards this clonotype: The germline gene is not matched at one end of the junction; a read error may be the cause. V gene TRBV6-5 combines with J gene TRBJ2-1; D is perhaps TRBD2 (6 bases). Germline CDR1 and CDR2: MNHEY and SVGAGI. The CDR3 is made up of 14 amino acids. CDR3 sequence reads: CASSYSRGANERFF. In DNA, the CDR3 is TGTGCCAGTAGTTATTCCCGCGGGGCCAATGAGCGGTTCTTC.

Points on this clonotype: The CDR3 does not close with the conserved phenylalanine or tryptophan, likely indicating a read error. J is TRBJ2-1 and V is TRBV11-1; 9 bases agree with TRBD1. There are 16 residues in the CDR3. The trim removed 5 bases at V and 4 bases at J, leaving 9 bases unmatched. Germline CDR1 is SGHAT and CDR2 is FQDESV (reference sequence). This chain's CDR3 is CASSLVGQGGYNEQFI. In DNA, the CDR3 is TGTGCCAGCAGCCTAGTGGGACAGGGAGGGTACAATGAGCAGTTCATT.